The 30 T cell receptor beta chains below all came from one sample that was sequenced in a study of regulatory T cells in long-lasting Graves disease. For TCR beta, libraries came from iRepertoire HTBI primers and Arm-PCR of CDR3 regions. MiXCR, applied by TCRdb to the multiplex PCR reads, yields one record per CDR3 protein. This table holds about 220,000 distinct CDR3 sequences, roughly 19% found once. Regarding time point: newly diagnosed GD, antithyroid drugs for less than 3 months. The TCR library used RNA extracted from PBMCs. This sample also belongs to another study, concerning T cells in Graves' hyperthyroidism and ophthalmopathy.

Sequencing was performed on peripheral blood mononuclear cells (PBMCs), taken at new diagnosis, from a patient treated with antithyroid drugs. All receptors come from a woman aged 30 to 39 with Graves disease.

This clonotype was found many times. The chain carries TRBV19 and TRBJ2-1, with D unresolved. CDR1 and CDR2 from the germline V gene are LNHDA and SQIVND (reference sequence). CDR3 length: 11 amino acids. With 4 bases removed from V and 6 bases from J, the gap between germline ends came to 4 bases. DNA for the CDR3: TGTGCCAGTAGTAGTCTCAATGAGCAGTTCTTC. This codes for CASSSLNEQFF.

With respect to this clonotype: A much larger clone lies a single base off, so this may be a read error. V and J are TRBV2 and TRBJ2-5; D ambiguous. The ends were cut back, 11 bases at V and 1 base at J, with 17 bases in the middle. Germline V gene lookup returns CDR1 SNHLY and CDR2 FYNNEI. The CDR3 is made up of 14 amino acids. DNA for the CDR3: TGTGCCGGCCAAAGAAGGGCAGCCCAAGAGACCCAGTACTTC. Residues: CAGQRRAAQETQYF.

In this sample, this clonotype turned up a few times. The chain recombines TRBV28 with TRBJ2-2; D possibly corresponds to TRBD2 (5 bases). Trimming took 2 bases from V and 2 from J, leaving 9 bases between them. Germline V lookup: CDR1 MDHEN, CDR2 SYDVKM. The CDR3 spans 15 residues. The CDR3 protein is CASSLGEINTGELFF. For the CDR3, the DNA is TGTGCCAGCAGTTTAGGGGAGATAAACACCGGGGAGCTGTTTTTT. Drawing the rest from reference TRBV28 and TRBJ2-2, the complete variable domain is DVKVTQSSRYLVKRTGEKVFLECVQDMDHENMFWYRQDPGLGLRLIYFSYDVKMKEKGDIPEGYSVSREKKERFSLILESASTNQTSMYLCASSLGEINTGELFFGEGSRLTVL.

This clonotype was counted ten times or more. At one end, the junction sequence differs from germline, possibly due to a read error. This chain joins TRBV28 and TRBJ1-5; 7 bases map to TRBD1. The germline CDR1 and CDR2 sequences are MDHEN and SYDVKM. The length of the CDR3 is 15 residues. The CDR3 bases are TGTGCCAGCACTTTAGGACAGGTTTTAGGACAGCCCCAGCATTTT. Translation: CASTLGQVLGQPQHF.

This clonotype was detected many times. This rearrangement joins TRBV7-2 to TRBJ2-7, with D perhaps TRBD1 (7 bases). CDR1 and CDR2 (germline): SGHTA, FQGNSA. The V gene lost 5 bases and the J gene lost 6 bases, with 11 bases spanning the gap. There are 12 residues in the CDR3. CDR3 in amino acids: CASSAQGGEQYF. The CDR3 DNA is TGTGCCAGCAGCGCTCAGGGGGGCGAGCAGTACTTC.

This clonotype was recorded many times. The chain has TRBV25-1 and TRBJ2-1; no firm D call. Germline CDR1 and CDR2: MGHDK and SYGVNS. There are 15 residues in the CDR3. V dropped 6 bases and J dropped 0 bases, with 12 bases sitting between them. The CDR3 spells CASSHPESSYNEQFF. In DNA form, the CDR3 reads TGTGCCAGCAGCCATCCGGAGAGCTCCTACAATGAGCAGTTCTTC.

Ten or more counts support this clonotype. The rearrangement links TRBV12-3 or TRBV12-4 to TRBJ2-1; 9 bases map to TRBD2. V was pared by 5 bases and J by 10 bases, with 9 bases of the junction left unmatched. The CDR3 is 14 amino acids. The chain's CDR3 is CASSHGAGGGEQFF. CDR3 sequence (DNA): TGTGCCAGCAGTCACGGAGCGGGGGGCGGGGAGCAGTTCTTC.

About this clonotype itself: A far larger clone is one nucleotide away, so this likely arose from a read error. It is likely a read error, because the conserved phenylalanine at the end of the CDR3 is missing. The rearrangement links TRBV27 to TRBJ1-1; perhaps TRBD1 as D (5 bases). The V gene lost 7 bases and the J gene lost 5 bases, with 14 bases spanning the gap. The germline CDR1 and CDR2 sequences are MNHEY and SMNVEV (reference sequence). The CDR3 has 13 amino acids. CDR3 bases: TGTGCCAGCAATCGGGGGGAAAGGACTGAAGCTTTCTCT. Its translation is CASNRGERTEAFS.

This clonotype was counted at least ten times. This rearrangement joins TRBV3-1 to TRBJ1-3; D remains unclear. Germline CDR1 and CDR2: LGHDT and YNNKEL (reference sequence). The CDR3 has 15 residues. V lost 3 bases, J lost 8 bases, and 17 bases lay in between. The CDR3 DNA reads TGTGCCAGCAGCCAGAGGAGAGTTAACACCCACACCATATATTTT. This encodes CASSQRRVNTHTIYF.

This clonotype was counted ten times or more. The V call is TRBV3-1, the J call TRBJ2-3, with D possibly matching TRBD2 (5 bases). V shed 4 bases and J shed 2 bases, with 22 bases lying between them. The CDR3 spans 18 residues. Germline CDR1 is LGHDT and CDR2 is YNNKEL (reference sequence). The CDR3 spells CASSLASGILSPTDTQYF. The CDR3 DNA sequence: TGTGCCAGCAGCCTCGCCAGCGGCATCCTCTCTCCCACAGATACGCAGTATTTT.

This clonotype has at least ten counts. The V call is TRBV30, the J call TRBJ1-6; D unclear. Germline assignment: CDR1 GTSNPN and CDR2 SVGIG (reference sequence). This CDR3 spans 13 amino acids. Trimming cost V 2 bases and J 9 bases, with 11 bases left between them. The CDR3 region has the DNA TGTGCCTGGAGTCGGCAGGAATCTTCACCCCTCCACTTT. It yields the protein CAWSRQESSPLHF.

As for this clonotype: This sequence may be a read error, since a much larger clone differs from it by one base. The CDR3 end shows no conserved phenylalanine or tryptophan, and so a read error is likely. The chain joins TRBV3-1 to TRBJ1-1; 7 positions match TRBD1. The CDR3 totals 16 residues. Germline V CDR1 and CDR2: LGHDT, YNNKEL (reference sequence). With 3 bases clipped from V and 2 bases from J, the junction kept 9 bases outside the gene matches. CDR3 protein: CASSHGGQRRNTEAFS. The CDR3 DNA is TGTGCCAGCAGCCACGGGGGACAGCGGCGAAACACTGAAGCTTTCTCT.

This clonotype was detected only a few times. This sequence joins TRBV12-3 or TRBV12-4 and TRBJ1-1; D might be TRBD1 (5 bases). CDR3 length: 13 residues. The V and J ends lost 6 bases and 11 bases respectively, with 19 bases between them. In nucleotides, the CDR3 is TGTGCCAGCAGCCGGGACGGGACTGAAAAGGCTTTCTTT. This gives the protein CASSRDGTEKAFF.

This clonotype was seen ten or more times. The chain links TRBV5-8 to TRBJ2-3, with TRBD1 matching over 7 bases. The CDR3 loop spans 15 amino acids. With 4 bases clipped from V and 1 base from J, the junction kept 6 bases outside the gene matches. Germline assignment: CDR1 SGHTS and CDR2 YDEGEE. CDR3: CASSGQERRTDTQYF. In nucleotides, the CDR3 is TGTGCCAGCAGCGGACAGGAGCGGCGCACAGATACGCAGTATTTT.

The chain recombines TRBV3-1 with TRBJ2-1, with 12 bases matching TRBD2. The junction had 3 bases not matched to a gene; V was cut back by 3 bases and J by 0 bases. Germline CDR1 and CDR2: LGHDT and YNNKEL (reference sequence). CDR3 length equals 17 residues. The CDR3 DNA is TGTGCCAGCAGCCATCCGACTAGCGGGAGCTCCTACAATGAGCAGTTCTTC. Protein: CASSHPTSGSSYNEQFF.

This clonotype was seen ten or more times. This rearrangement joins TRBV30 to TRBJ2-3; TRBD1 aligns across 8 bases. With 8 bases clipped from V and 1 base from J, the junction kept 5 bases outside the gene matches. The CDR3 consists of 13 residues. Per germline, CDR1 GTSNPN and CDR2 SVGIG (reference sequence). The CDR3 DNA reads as TGTGCCGCGTCGGGACAGGGCACAGATACGCAGTATTTT. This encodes CAASGQGTDTQYF.

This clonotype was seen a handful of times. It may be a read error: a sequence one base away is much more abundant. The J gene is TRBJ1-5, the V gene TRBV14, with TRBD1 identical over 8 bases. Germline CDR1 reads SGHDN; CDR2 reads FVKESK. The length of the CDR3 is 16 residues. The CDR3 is CASGQGSGGSVQPQHF. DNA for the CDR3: TGTGCCAGCGGCCAAGGTTCAGGGGGCTCGGTTCAGCCCCAGCATTTT.

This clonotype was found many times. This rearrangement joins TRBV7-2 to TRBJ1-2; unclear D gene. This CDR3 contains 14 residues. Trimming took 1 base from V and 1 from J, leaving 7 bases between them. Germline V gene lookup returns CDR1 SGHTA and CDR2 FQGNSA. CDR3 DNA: TGTGCCAGCAGCTTAGTTCAGAATAACTATGGCTACACCTTC. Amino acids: CASSLVQNNYGYTF.

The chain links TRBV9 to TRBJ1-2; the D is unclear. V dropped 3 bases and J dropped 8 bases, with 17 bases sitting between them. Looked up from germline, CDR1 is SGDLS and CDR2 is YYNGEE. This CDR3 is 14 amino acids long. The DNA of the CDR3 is TGTGCCAGCAGCGCACCTACGGCAGGTGGCGGCTACACCTTC. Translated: CASSAPTAGGGYTF.

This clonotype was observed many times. CDR3 amino acids: CASSFRQGANQPQHF. The CDR3 DNA sequence: TGTGCCAGCAGTTTCCGTCAGGGGGCGAATCAGCCCCAGCATTTT. The chain carries TRBV28 and TRBJ1-5; 8 bases agree with TRBD1. This CDR3 region has 15 residues. V dropped 3 bases and J dropped 4; count of bases not matched to a gene: 5. Per the germline V gene, CDR1 is MDHEN and CDR2 is SYDVKM.

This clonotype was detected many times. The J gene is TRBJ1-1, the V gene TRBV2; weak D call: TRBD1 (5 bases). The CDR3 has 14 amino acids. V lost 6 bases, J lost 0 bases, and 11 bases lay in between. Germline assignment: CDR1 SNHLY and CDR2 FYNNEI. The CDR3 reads CASRQTDMNTEAFF. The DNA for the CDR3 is TGTGCCAGCAGACAGACGGACATGAACACTGAAGCTTTCTTT.

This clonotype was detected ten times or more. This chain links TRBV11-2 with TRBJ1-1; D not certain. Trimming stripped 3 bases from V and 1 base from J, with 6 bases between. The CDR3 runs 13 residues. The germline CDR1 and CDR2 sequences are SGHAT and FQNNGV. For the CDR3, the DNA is TGTGCCAGCAGCTTTGGACGGAACACTGAAGCTTTCTTT. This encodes CASSFGRNTEAFF.

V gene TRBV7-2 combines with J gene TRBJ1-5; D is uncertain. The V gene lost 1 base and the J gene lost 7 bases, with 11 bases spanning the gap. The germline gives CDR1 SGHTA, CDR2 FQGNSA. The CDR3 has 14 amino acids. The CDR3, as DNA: TGTGCCAGCAGCTTAGGGAACGGCGGCCAGCCCCAGCATTTT. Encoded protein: CASSLGNGGQPQHF.

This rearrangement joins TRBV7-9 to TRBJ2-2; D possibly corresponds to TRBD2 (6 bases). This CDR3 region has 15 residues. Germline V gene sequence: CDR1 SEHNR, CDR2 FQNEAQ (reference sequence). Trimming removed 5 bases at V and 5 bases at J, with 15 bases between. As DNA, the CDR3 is TGTGCCAGCAGCAGTGGACGGAGGGTGACCGGGGAGCTGTTTTTT. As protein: CASSSGRRVTGELFF.

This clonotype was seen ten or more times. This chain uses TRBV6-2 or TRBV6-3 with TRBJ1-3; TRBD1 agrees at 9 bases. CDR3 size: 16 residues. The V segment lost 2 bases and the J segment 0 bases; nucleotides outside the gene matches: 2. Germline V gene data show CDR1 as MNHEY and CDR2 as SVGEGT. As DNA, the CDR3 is TGTGCCAGCAGTTACCAACAGGGGGCCTCTGGAAACACCATATATTTT. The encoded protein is CASSYQQGASGNTIYF.

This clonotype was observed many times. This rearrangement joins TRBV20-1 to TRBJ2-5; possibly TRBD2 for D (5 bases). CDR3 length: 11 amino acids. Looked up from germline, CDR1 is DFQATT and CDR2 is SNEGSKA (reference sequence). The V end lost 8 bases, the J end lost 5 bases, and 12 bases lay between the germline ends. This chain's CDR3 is CSPRRGETQYF. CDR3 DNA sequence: TGCAGTCCACGAAGAGGGGAGACCCAGTACTTC.

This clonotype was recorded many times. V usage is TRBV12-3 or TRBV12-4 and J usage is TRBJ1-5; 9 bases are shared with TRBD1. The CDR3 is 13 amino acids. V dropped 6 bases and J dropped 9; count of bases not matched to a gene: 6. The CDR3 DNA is TGTGCCAGCAGCACAGGGGGCCAGGCGCCCCAGCATTTT. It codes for CASSTGGQAPQHF.

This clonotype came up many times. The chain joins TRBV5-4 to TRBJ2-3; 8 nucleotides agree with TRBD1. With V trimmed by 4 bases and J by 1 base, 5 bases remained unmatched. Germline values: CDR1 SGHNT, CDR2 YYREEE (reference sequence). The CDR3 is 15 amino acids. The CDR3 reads CASSPRGQGTDTQYF. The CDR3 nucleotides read TGTGCCAGCAGCCCAAGGGGACAGGGCACAGATACGCAGTATTTT.

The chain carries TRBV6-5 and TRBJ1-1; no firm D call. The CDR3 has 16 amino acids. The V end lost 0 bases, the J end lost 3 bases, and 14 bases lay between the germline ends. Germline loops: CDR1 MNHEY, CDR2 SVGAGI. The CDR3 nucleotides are TGTGCCAGCAGTTACTCGGCCCCCAGTGCCGACACTGAAGCTTTCTTT. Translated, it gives CASSYSAPSADTEAFF.

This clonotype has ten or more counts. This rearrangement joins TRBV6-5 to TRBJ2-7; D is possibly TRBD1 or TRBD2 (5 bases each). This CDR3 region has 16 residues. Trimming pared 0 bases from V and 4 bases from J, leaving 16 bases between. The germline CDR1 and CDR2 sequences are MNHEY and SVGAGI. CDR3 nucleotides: TGTGCCAGCAGTTACTCTGGGTCGGGGCAGGATTACGAGCAGTACTTC. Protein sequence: CASSYSGSGQDYEQYF.